Listed here are 6 T cell receptor beta chains from one sample, sequenced in a study of shared clonotypes between healthy human individuals. Only in-frame clones appear in the TCRdb table, and some are missing; sequencing was by immunoSEQ multiplex PCR. The table has approximately 740,000 clones, less than 85% seen once; the top ten hold approximately 1.8%. The sequencing input was memory CD4+ T cells sorted from blood. Documented subset: CD45RA-negative fraction. These receptors were obtained from a woman in her twenties or thirties in good health.

The rearrangement joins TRBV19 to TRBJ1-1; no clear D. The V gene lost 7 bases and the J gene lost 0 bases, with 12 bases spanning the gap. The CDR3 is 14 amino acids. CDR1 is LNHDA, CDR2 SQIVND, per germline (reference sequence). DNA of the CDR3: TGTGCCAGTATCGAGGTCGGATTGAACACTGAAGCTTTCTTT. This gives the protein CASIEVGLNTEAFF.

V and J are TRBV2 and TRBJ1-2, with D unresolved. Germline CDR1 and CDR2: SNHLY and FYNNEI. The CDR3 totals 13 residues. Trimming removed 7 bases at V and 2 bases at J, with 11 bases between. The CDR3 bases are TGTGCCAGCATTTTTCAGCTGAACTATGGCTACACCTTC. It encodes CASIFQLNYGYTF.

The table lists this clone with a few counts. The CDR3 DNA is TGCGCCAGCAGCCAACAAGCGGGACTCTACGAGCAGTACTTC. Protein sequence: CASSQQAGLYEQYF. The genes are TRBV4-1 and TRBJ2-7; TRBD2 agrees at 7 bases. Germline CDR1 MGHRA, CDR2 YSYEKL. J gave up 3 bases and V 2 bases, and 4 bases lay outside the gene matches. The CDR3 is 14 residues long.

This clone was seen many times. This rearrangement joins TRBV6-1 to TRBJ1-5; 11 nucleotides line up with TRBD1. V was pared by 5 bases and J by 5 bases, with 5 bases of the junction left unmatched. The V gene's germline CDR1 is MNHNS and CDR2 SASEGT. The CDR3 sequence is 15 residues long. CDR3 residues: CASSRGQGGYQPQHF. CDR3 coding DNA: TGTGCCAGCAGTCGGGGACAGGGGGGCTATCAGCCCCAGCATTTT.

V and J are TRBV28 and TRBJ2-1, with 9 bases lining up with TRBD2. J lost 6 bases, V lost 4 bases, and 7 bases had no gene match. Germline CDR1 MDHEN, CDR2 SYDVKM. The length of the CDR3 is 15 residues. CDR3 sequence: CASSSSGTSPNEQFF. For the CDR3, the DNA is TGTGCCAGCAGTTCCTCCGGGACTAGCCCCAATGAGCAGTTCTTC.

There are a few counts of this clone. This chain connects TRBV5-4 to TRBJ2-2, with D perhaps matching TRBD1 or TRBD2 (6 bases each). CDR1 SGHNT and CDR2 YYREEE come from the germline V gene (reference sequence). The V and J ends lost 2 bases and 6 bases respectively, with 11 bases between them. This CDR3 comprises 14 residues. This CDR3 reads CASSFSGGSGELFF. Written as DNA, the CDR3 is TGTGCCAGCAGCTTCTCCGGGGGCTCCGGGGAGCTGTTTTTT.